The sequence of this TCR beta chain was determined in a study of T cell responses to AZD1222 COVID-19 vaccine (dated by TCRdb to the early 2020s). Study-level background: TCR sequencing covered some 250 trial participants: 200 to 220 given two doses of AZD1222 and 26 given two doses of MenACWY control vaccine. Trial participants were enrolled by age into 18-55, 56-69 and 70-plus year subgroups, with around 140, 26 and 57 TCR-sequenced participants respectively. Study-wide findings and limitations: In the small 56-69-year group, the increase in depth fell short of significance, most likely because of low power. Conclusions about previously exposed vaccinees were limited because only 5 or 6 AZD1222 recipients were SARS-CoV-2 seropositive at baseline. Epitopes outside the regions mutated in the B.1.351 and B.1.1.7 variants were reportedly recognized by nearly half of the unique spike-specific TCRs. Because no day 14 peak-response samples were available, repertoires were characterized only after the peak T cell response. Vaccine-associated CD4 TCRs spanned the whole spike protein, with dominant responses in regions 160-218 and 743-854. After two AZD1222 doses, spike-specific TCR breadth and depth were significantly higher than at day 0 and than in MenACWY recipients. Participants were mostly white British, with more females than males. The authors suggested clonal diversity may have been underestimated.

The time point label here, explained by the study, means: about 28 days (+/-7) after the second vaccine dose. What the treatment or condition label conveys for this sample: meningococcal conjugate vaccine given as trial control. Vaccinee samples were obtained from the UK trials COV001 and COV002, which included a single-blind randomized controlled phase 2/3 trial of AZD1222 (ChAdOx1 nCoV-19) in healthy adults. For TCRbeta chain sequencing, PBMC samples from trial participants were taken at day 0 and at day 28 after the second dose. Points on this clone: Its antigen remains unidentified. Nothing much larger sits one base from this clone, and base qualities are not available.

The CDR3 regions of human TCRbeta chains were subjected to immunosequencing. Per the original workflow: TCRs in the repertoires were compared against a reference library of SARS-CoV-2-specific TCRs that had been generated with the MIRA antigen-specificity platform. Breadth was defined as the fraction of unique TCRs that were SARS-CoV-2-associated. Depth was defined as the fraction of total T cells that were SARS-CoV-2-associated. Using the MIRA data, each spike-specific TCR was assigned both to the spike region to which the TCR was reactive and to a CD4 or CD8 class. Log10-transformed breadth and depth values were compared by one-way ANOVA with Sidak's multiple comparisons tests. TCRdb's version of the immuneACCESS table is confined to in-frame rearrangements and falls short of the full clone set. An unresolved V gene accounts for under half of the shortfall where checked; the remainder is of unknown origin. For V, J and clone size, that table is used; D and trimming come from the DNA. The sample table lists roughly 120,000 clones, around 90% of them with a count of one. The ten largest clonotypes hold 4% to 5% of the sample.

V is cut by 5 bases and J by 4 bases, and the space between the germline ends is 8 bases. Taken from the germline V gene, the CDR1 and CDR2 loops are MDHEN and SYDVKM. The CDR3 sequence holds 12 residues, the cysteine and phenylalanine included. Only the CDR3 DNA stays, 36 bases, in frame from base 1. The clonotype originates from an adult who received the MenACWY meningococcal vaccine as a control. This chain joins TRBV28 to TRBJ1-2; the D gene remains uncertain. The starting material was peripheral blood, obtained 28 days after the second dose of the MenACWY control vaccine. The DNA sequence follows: TGTGCCAGCAGTACGACGGCCTATGGCTACACCTTC. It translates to CASSTTAYGYTF.